The source of this T cell receptor (beta chain) is a study of T cell changes during pregnancy in multiple sclerosis. Using immunoSEQ multiplex PCR, the repertoire was profiled, and TCRdb retains in-frame clones only, with some absent. The sample lists 65,000 to 80,000 clones, approximately 93% occurring once. The CDR3 is 15 amino acids. The V and J ends lost 5 bases and 8 bases, in that order; junction bases with no gene match: 9. Germline values: CDR1 LNHDA, CDR2 SQIVND (reference sequence). Here the sequenced sample was peripheral blood, taken in the second trimester of pregnancy. The genes are TRBV19 and TRBJ2-1; 10 nucleotides line up with TRBD2. This receptor was obtained from a female donor with multiple sclerosis, enrolled in a pregnancy study. This chain's CDR3 is CASSSQGAGGDEQFF. In DNA form, the CDR3 reads TGTGCCAGTAGTTCACAGGGAGCGGGGGGGGATGAGCAGTTCTTC.